Listed below are T cell receptor beta chains from one sample, sequenced in a study of T cell responses to AZD1222 COVID-19 vaccine. The assay was immunoSEQ multiplex PCR, and TCRdb's table has in-frame clones only and misses some. The top ten clones hold just under 9.5% of a sample with 110,000 or so clones, 75% to 90% of them seen once. The source was peripheral blood, collected on day 0 of AZD1222 vaccination. Receptors were obtained from an adult in good health. Each CDR3 is given with its conserved first and last residue. The order of the fields is D gene, clone size, J gene, V gene, CDR3 DNA, CDR3 protein. The D gene is left open where the match is weak. Expanded clones are given a class, and other clones once, few, many or no size at all.

D gene: TRBD2
clone size: .
J gene: TRBJ2-1
V gene: TRBV3-1/TRBV3-2
CDR3 DNA: TGTGCCAGCAGCCAAGATCGCGGTGGCGGGAGCTCGGATGAGCAGTTCTTC
CDR3 protein: CASSQDRGGGSSDEQFF

D gene: TRBD2
clone size: .
J gene: TRBJ2-3
V gene: TRBV6-5
CDR3 DNA: TGTGCCAGCAGCCTCAGTAGCGGGAGCACAGATACGCAGTATTTT
CDR3 protein: CASSLSSGSTDTQYF

D gene: .
clone size: .
J gene: TRBJ2-3
V gene: TRBV2
CDR3 DNA: TGTGCCAGCAGAATCAACCCCACAGATACGCAGTATTTT
CDR3 protein: CASRINPTDTQYF

D gene: TRBD1
clone size: .
J gene: TRBJ2-1
V gene: TRBV19
CDR3 DNA: TGTGCCAGTAGTTTGGGACAGGGGGCGCATGAGCAGTTCTTC
CDR3 protein: CASSLGQGAHEQFF

D gene: .
clone size: .
J gene: TRBJ1-6
V gene: TRBV25-1
CDR3 DNA: TGTGCCAGTGGGATGGGGGCAAAATCACCCCTCCACTTT
CDR3 protein: CASGMGAKSPLHF

D gene: .
clone size: .
J gene: TRBJ1-2
V gene: TRBV28
CDR3 DNA: TGTGCCAGCAGTTACCAAACGACCTATCCGTATGGCTACACCTTC
CDR3 protein: CASSYQTTYPYGYTF

D gene: TRBD1
clone size: .
J gene: TRBJ1-3
V gene: TRBV6-6
CDR3 DNA: TGTGCCAGCAGGGACAGGGGGGACGGAAACACCATATATTTT
CDR3 protein: CASRDRGDGNTIYF

D gene: .
clone size: .
J gene: TRBJ1-5
V gene: TRBV6-5
CDR3 DNA: TGTGCCAGCAGTTACTCCCGGTGGAATCAGCCCCAGCATTTT
CDR3 protein: CASSYSRWNQPQHF

D gene: .
clone size: .
J gene: TRBJ1-4
V gene: TRBV4-3
CDR3 DNA: TGCGCCAGCAGCCCCGGGGGGGCCAATGAAAAACTGTTTTTT
CDR3 protein: CASSPGGANEKLFF

D gene: .
clone size: .
J gene: TRBJ1-6
V gene: TRBV6-1
CDR3 DNA: TGTGCCAGCAGTGAAGAAGATTTCAGGGTGAGCTCCTATAATTCACCCCTCCACTTT
CDR3 protein: CASSEEDFRVSSYNSPLHF

D gene: TRBD2
clone size: .
J gene: TRBJ2-7
V gene: TRBV11-3
CDR3 DNA: TGTGCCAGCAGCCCCCGCGGGAGGTACGAGCAGTACTTC
CDR3 protein: CASSPRGRYEQYF

D gene: .
clone size: .
J gene: TRBJ1-4
V gene: TRBV7-9
CDR3 DNA: TGTGCCAGCAGCTTAGCACCCGGGGGGCCGGGTGAAAAACTGTTTTTT
CDR3 protein: CASSLAPGGPGEKLFF

D gene: TRBD2
clone size: .
J gene: TRBJ2-7
V gene: TRBV28
CDR3 DNA: TGTGCCAGCAGTGTAACTAGCGGGGGGGCTTCCGAGCAGTACTTC
CDR3 protein: CASSVTSGGASEQYF

D gene: .
clone size: .
J gene: TRBJ2-3
V gene: TRBV4-2
CDR3 DNA: TGTGCCAGCAGCCCCTCACTAGGTGACTCTACGCAGTATTTT
CDR3 protein: CASSPSLGDSTQYF

D gene: TRBD1
clone size: .
J gene: TRBJ2-3
V gene: TRBV9
CDR3 DNA: TGTGCCAGCAGCGTAGCCGGGACAGGGCAAGATACGCAGTATTTT
CDR3 protein: CASSVAGTGQDTQYF

D gene: .
clone size: .
J gene: TRBJ1-6
V gene: TRBV5-4
CDR3 DNA: TGTGCCAGCAGCTTTGTCCAGGGTAATTCACCCCTCCACTTT
CDR3 protein: CASSFVQGNSPLHF

D gene: .
clone size: .
J gene: TRBJ1-1
V gene: TRBV7-2
CDR3 DNA: TGTGCCAGCAGCTTAGACCAACATGCTGAAGCTTTCTTT
CDR3 protein: CASSLDQHAEAFF

D gene: .
clone size: .
J gene: TRBJ2-5
V gene: TRBV11-2
CDR3 DNA: TGTGCCAGCAGCTCAGCCCTAGGGGAGACCCAGTACTTC
CDR3 protein: CASSSALGETQYF

D gene: .
clone size: .
J gene: TRBJ1-1
V gene: TRBV28
CDR3 DNA: TGTGCCAGCAGTTTGGGACGGGTGAACACTGAAGCTTTCTTT
CDR3 protein: CASSLGRVNTEAFF

D gene: .
clone size: .
J gene: TRBJ2-6
V gene: TRBV29-1
CDR3 DNA: TGCAGCGTTTCCCGGGACGGTAGCTCTGGGGCCAACGTCCTGACTTTC
CDR3 protein: CSVSRDGSSGANVLTF

D gene: TRBD2
clone size: .
J gene: TRBJ2-4
V gene: TRBV10-3
CDR3 DNA: TGTGCCATCAGTGAGTCGCCTAGCGGGGCTGACATTCAGTACTTC
CDR3 protein: CAISESPSGADIQYF

D gene: .
clone size: .
J gene: TRBJ2-7
V gene: TRBV6-1
CDR3 DNA: TGTGCCAGCAGTGAAGGTTTAGGGGCCCCCTACGAGCAGTACTTC
CDR3 protein: CASSEGLGAPYEQYF

D gene: .
clone size: few
J gene: TRBJ2-6
V gene: TRBV29-1
CDR3 DNA: TGCAGCGTTGGGACGGATTCCACTGGGGCCAACGTCCTGACTTTC
CDR3 protein: CSVGTDSTGANVLTF

D gene: .
clone size: .
J gene: TRBJ1-2
V gene: TRBV19
CDR3 DNA: TGTGCCAGTAGTAATGGGGGCGCCGGCTATGGCTACACCTTC
CDR3 protein: CASSNGGAGYGYTF

D gene: .
clone size: .
J gene: TRBJ2-3
V gene: TRBV21-1
CDR3 DNA: TGTGCCAGCAGCAAAGTGAGTAGAGTAGGGGTCTCTGGCACAGATACGCAGTATTTT
CDR3 protein: CASSKVSRVGVSGTDTQYF

D gene: .
clone size: .
J gene: TRBJ1-3
V gene: TRBV28
CDR3 DNA: TGTGCCAGCAGTTTACACCCCACAGGGACCTCTGGAAACACCATATATTTT
CDR3 protein: CASSLHPTGTSGNTIYF

D gene: .
clone size: .
J gene: TRBJ1-6
V gene: TRBV6-5
CDR3 DNA: TGTGCCAGCGCCCTTTCGCTTGTGGGCAATTCACCCCTCCACTTT
CDR3 protein: CASALSLVGNSPLHF

D gene: TRBD2
clone size: .
J gene: TRBJ2-1
V gene: TRBV7-6
CDR3 DNA: TGTGCCAGCAGCCTTCGGGAGGCTGACTACAATGAGCAGTTCTTC
CDR3 protein: CASSLREADYNEQFF

D gene: TRBD2
clone size: .
J gene: TRBJ2-7
V gene: TRBV12-5
CDR3 DNA: TGTGCTAGTGGTTTGGTACTTCCGACGGGAGGGATCTCCTACGAGCAGTACTTC
CDR3 protein: CASGLVLPTGGISYEQYF

D gene: .
clone size: few
J gene: TRBJ2-5
V gene: TRBV18
CDR3 DNA: TGTGCCAGCTCACCCGGCCTGGGGGAGACCCAGTACTTC
CDR3 protein: CASSPGLGETQYF

D gene: .
clone size: once
J gene: TRBJ1-2
V gene: TRBV7-2
CDR3 DNA: TGTGCCAGCAGCTCGCATAACTATGGCTACACCTTC
CDR3 protein: CASSSHNYGYTF

D gene: .
clone size: .
J gene: TRBJ2-5
V gene: TRBV29-1
CDR3 DNA: TGCAGCGCGGAGACAGGGAGGGGTGAGACCCAGTACTTC
CDR3 protein: CSAETGRGETQYF

D gene: TRBD1
clone size: .
J gene: TRBJ1-1
V gene: TRBV29-1
CDR3 DNA: TGCAGCGCCGAGGGACAGCCTAACACTGAAGCTTTCTTT
CDR3 protein: CSAEGQPNTEAFF

D gene: .
clone size: .
J gene: TRBJ1-1
V gene: TRBV3-1/TRBV3-2
CDR3 DNA: TGTGCCAGCAGCCAAGATATCAACAGGGTACGTTCTGAAGCTTTCTTT
CDR3 protein: CASSQDINRVRSEAFF

D gene: .
clone size: few
J gene: TRBJ1-1
V gene: TRBV7-9
CDR3 DNA: TGTGCCAGCAGCTTAAGGGGGAGGGATAACACTGAAGCTTTCTTT
CDR3 protein: CASSLRGRDNTEAFF

D gene: .
clone size: .
J gene: TRBJ1-1
V gene: TRBV19
CDR3 DNA: TGTGCCAGTAGTATAGAGGGACTCCCGGTGGCTGAAGCTTTCTTT
CDR3 protein: CASSIEGLPVAEAFF

D gene: TRBD2
clone size: .
J gene: TRBJ2-2
V gene: TRBV2
CDR3 DNA: TGTGCCAGTCCTCAGGGACTAGCGGGAGGGGTCGACACCGGGGAGCTGTTTTTT
CDR3 protein: CASPQGLAGGVDTGELFF

D gene: .
clone size: .
J gene: TRBJ2-7
V gene: TRBV3-1/TRBV3-2
CDR3 DNA: TGTGCCAGCAGCCAAGATACACATTACGAGCAGTACTTC
CDR3 protein: CASSQDTHYEQYF

D gene: TRBD2
clone size: .
J gene: TRBJ2-5
V gene: TRBV27
CDR3 DNA: TGTGCCAGCAGTTTATCGGGGGGGGTGGAGACCCAGTACTTC
CDR3 protein: CASSLSGGVETQYF

D gene: .
clone size: .
J gene: TRBJ2-7
V gene: TRBV6-2/TRBV6-3
CDR3 DNA: TGTGCCAGCAGTTTATTAAGGGGGGCCTACGAGCAGTACTTC
CDR3 protein: CASSLLRGAYEQYF

D gene: .
clone size: .
J gene: TRBJ1-1
V gene: TRBV7-9
CDR3 DNA: TGTGCCAGCAGCTCGTGGGGGCCCACTGAAGCTTTCTTT
CDR3 protein: CASSSWGPTEAFF

D gene: .
clone size: .
J gene: TRBJ2-6
V gene: TRBV30
CDR3 DNA: TGTGCCTGGAGACTCTCCGGGGCCAACGTCCTGACTTTC
CDR3 protein: CAWRLSGANVLTF

D gene: .
clone size: .
J gene: TRBJ2-7
V gene: TRBV11-3
CDR3 DNA: TGTGCCAGCAGCTCCTCGGCGGCCTACGAGCAGTACTTC
CDR3 protein: CASSSSAAYEQYF

D gene: .
clone size: .
J gene: TRBJ2-3
V gene: TRBV5-5
CDR3 DNA: TGTGCCAGCAGTCGGGACGGGGGTACAGATACGCAGTATTTT
CDR3 protein: CASSRDGGTDTQYF

D gene: .
clone size: .
J gene: TRBJ2-7
V gene: TRBV20-1
CDR3 DNA: TGCAGTGCTCTCGGGGCCAGAGAGCAGTACTTC
CDR3 protein: CSALGAREQYF

D gene: .
clone size: .
J gene: TRBJ1-2
V gene: TRBV30
CDR3 DNA: TGTGCCTGGAGTGCAGGGTCCTATGGCTACACCTTC
CDR3 protein: CAWSAGSYGYTF